One T cell receptor beta chain is described in this entry. This entry belongs to a study of blood T cell repertoires in COVID-19. Study-level information: Sources were T cells, B-cell-depleted T cells, or PBMCs; the material itself was cDNA or gDNA.

V was cut by 1 base and J by 8 bases, with 11 bases left in between. The CDR3 is made up of 14 amino acids. Germline-derived CDR1 and CDR2 are SEHNR and FQNEAQ (reference sequence). In the original workflow: Amplification of reference gene primers was used by the study to estimate nucleated cell counts. Method: immunoSEQ multiplex PCR; TCRdb's copy keeps in-frame clones and lacks some. Clonal size and the V and J genes are those of that table, whereas D and trimming came from the DNA. This sample yields hundreds of thousands of clones, of which about 83% are seen a single time; roughly 5.2% belongs to the top ten.

The chain links TRBV7-9 to TRBJ1-4; D remains ambiguous. Material: peripheral blood. This receptor was taken from a woman of 80 years or more with COVID-19, enrolled during active disease. CDR3 sequence reads: CASSLGHKPEKLFF. The CDR3 nucleotides are TGTGCCAGCAGCTTAGGACATAAACCCGAAAAACTGTTTTTT.